This TCR beta chain was identified during a study of cytomegalovirus exposure and HLA in healthy donors. Whole-study findings and limits: Only CMV serostatus was available as immune exposure information.

The CDR3 loop spans 16 amino acids. With 0 bases clipped from V and 0 bases from J, the junction kept 5 bases outside the gene matches. The V gene's germline CDR1 is SGHRS and CDR2 YFSETQ. Use of 60 Vbeta and 13 Jbeta primers characterized the PCR. Per the original data handling: Counted up in a later analysis, unique TCR beta chains came to some 72 million, with some 9.9 million shared. Sequenced by immunoSEQ multiplex PCR; TCRdb stores in-frame clones only, minus some. V and J calls and clone size are given by that table; D and trimming were obtained from the DNA. The data contain about 160,000 clones, over 65% of them singletons. A remark on this clone: The antigen is unknown.

The receptor's source is a man in his forties in good health and CMV-seropositive. The sample taken for sequencing was PBMCs. The V call is TRBV5-1, the J call TRBJ2-7; TRBD2 matches at 8 bases. The CDR3 sequence: CASSLAAGVSSYEQYF. Here the CDR3 DNA reads TGCGCCAGCAGCTTGGCAGCGGGGGTGAGCTCCTACGAGCAGTACTTC.